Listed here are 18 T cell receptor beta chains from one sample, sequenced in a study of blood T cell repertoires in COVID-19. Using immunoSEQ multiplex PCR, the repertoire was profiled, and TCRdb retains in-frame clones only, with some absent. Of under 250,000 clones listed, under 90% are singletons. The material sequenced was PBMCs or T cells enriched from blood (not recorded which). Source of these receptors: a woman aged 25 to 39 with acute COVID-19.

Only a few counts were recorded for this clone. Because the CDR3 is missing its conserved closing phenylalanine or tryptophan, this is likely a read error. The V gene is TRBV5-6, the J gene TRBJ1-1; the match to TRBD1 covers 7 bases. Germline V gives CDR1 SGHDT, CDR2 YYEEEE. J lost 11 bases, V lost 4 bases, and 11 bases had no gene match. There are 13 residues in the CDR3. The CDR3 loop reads CASSTGRTGDAFL. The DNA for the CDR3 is TGTGCCAGCAGCACCGGAAGGACAGGAGATGCTTTCCTT.

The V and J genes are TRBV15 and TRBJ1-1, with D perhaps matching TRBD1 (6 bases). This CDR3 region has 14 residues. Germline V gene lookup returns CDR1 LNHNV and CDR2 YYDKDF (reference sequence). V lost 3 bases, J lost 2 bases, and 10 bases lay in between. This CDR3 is CATSRDSLNTEAFF. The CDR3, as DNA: TGTGCCACCAGCAGGGACAGCCTTAACACTGAAGCTTTCTTT.

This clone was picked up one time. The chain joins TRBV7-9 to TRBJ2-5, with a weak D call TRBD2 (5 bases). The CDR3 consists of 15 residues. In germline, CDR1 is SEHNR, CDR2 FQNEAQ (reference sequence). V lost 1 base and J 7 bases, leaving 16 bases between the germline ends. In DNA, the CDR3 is TGTGCCAGCAGCTTAGTAACCCTAGGAGGAGGGACCCAGTACTTC. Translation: CASSLVTLGGGTQYF. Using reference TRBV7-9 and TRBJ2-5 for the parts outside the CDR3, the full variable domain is DTGVSQNPRHKITKRGQNVTFRCDPISEHNRLYWYRQTLGQGPEFLTYFQNEAQLEKSRLLSDRFSAERPKGSFSTLEIQRTEQGDSAMYLCASSLVTLGGGTQYFGPGTRLLVL.

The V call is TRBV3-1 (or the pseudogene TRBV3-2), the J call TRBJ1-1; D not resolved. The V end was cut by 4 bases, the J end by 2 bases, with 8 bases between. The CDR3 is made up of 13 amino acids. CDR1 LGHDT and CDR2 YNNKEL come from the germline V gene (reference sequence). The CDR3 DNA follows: TGTGCCAGCAGCCGAGATACTAACACTGAAGCTTTCTTT. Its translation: CASSRDTNTEAFF.

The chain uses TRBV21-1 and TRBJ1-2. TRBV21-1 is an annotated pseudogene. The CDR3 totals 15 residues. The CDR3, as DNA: TGTGCCAGCAGCAAAATACGGGAGGGGGAGCATGGCTACACCTTC. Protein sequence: CASSKIREGEHGYTF.

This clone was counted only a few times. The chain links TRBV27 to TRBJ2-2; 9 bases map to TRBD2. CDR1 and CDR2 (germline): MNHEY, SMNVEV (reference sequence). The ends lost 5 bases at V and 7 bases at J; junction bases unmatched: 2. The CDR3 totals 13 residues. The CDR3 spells CASSVTSGGELFF. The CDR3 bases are TGTGCCAGCAGTGTGACTAGCGGCGGGGAGCTGTTTTTT.

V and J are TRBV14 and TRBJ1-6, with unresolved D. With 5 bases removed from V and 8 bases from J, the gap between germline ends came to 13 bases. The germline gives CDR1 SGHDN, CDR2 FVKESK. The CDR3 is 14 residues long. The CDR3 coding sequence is TGTGCCAGCAGCTTTCGGGAGAGTTATTCACCCCTCCACTTT. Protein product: CASSFRESYSPLHF.

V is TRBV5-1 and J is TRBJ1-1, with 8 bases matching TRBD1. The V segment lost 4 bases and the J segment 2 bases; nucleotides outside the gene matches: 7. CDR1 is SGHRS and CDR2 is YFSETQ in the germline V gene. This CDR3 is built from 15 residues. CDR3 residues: CASSPWTGPNTEAFF. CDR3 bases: TGCGCCAGCAGCCCCTGGACAGGGCCCAACACTGAAGCTTTCTTT. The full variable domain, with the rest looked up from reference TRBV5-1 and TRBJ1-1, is KAGVTQTPRYLIKTRGQQVTLSCSPISGHRSVSWYQQTPGQGLQFLFEYFSETQRNKGNFPGRFSGRQFSNSRSEMNVSTLELGDSALYLCASSPWTGPNTEAFFGQGTRLTVV.

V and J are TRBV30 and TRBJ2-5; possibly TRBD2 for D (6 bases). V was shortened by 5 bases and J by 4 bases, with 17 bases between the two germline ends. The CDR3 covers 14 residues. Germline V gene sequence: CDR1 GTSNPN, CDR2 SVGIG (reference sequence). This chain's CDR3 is CAWSPGLARETQYF. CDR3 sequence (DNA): TGTGCCTGGTCCCCGGGACTTGCGAGAGAGACCCAGTACTTC.

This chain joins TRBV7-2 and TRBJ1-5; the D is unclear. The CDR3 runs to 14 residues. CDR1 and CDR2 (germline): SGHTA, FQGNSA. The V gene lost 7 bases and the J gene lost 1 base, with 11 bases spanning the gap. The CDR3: CASTGSGSNQPQHF. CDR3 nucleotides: TGTGCCAGCACCGGATCGGGGAGCAATCAGCCCCAGCATTTT.

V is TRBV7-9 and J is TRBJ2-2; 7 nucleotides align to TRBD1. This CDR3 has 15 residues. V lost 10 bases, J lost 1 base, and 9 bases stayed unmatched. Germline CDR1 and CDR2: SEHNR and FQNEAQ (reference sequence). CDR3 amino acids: CATLPGQLNTGELFF. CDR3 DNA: TGTGCCACCTTACCGGGACAGCTGAACACCGGGGAGCTGTTTTTT. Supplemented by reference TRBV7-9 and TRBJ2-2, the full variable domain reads DTGVSQNPRHKITKRGQNVTFRCDPISEHNRLYWYRQTLGQGPEFLTYFQNEAQLEKSRLLSDRFSAERPKGSFSTLEIQRTEQGDSAMYLCATLPGQLNTGELFFGEGSRLTVL.

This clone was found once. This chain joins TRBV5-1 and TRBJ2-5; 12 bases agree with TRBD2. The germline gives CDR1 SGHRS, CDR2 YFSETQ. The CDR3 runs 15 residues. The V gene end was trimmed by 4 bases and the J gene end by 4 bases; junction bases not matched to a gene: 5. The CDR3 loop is CASSLAGGTLETQYF. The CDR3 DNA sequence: TGCGCCAGCAGCCTAGCGGGGGGGACCCTAGAGACCCAGTACTTC. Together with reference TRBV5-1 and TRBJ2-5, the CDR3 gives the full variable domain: KAGVTQTPRYLIKTRGQQVTLSCSPISGHRSVSWYQQTPGQGLQFLFEYFSETQRNKGNFPGRFSGRQFSNSRSEMNVSTLELGDSALYLCASSLAGGTLETQYFGPGTRLLVL.

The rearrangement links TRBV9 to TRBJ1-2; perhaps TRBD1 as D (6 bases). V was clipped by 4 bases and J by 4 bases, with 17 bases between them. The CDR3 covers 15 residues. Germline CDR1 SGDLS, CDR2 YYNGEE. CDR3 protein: CASSLRTEIGYGYTF. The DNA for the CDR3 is TGTGCCAGCAGCTTACGGACAGAAATTGGCTATGGCTACACCTTC.

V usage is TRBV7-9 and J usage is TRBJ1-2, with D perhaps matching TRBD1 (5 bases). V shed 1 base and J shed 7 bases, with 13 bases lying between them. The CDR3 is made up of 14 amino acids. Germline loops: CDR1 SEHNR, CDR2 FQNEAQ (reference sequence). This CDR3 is CASSLVEGAGGYTF. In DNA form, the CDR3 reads TGTGCCAGCAGCTTAGTGGAAGGGGCTGGTGGCTACACCTTC.

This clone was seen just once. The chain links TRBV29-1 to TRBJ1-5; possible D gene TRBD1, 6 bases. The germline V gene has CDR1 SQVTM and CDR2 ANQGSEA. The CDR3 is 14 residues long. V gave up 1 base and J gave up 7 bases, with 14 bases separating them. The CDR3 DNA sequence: TGCAGCGTTGAAGCTACAGGGTCTGGGCAGCCCCAGCATTTT. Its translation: CSVEATGSGQPQHF.

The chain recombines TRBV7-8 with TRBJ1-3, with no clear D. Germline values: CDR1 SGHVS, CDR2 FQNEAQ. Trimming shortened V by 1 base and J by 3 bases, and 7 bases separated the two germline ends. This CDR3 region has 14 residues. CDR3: CASSLDRFGNTIYF. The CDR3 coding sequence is TGTGCCAGCAGCTTAGACCGGTTTGGAAACACCATATATTTT.

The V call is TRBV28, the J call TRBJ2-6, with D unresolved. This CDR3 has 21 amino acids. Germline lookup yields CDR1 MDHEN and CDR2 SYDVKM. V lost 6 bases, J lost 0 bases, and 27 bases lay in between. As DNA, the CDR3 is TGTGCCAGCAGACATCACCCTGGGTCGGGTTCTCGGTACTCTGGGGCCAACGTCCTGACTTTC. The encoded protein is CASRHHPGSGSRYSGANVLTF. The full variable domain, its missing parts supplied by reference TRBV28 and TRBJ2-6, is DVKVTQSSRYLVKRTGEKVFLECVQDMDHENMFWYRQDPGLGLRLIYFSYDVKMKEKGDIPEGYSVSREKKERFSLILESASTNQTSMYLCASRHHPGSGSRYSGANVLTFGAGSRLTVL.

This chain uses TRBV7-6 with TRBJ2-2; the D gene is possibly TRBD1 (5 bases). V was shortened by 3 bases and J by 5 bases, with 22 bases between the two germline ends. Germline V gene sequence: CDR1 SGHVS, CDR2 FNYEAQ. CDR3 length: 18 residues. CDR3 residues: CASSFPGGGQGTTGELFF. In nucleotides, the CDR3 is TGTGCCAGCAGCTTCCCGGGTGGTGGGCAGGGAACGACCGGGGAGCTGTTTTTT.